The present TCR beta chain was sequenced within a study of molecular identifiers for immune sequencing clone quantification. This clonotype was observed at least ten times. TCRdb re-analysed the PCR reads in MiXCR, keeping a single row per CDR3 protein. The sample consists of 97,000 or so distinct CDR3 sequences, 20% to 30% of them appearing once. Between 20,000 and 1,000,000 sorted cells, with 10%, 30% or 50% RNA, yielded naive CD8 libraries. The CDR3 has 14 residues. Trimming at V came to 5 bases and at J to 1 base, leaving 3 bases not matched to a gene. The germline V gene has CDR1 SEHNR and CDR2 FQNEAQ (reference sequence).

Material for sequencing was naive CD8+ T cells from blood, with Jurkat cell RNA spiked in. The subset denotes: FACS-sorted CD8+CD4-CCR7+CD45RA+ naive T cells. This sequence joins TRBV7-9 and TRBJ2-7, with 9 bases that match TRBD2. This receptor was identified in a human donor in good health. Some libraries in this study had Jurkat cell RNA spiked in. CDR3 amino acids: CASSTSGPSYEQYF. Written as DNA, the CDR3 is TGTGCCAGCAGCACTAGCGGGCCTTCCTACGAGCAGTACTTC.